Sequencing of this TCR beta chain was carried out in a study of cytomegalovirus exposure and HLA in healthy donors. General study findings and limits: Across donors, presence/absence analyses took sequencing depth to be roughly uniform. Across HLA loci, a later analysis found differing TCR association rates, with DRB1 most and HLA-C fewest. A missense variant in DCLRE1C was later tied to TCR beta V- and J-gene trimming. Several of the most significant clusters were apparently associated with common viral pathogens in a later analysis.

Primers included in the PCR were 60 Vbeta and 13 Jbeta primers. Profiled with immunoSEQ multiplex PCR; TCRdb holds only in-frame clones, not every one. The sample comprises roughly 98,000 clones, 76% of which are singletons, and approximately 2% rests with the top ten. CDR1 LNHDA and CDR2 SQIVND come from the germline V gene (reference sequence). V was pared by 4 bases and J by 6 bases, with 6 bases of the junction left unmatched. This CDR3 contains 14 residues. Regarding this clone: What it recognizes is unknown.

Material: PBMCs. The clonotype was recovered from a man between 40 and 49 years old in good health and CMV-seronegative. The chain uses TRBV19 and TRBJ2-7, with 10 nucleotides matching TRBD1. CDR3 DNA sequence: TGTGCCAGTAGTACAACCCGGACAGGGGGCGAGCAGTACTTC. This translates into CASSTTRTGGEQYF.